Presented here are 6 T cell receptor beta chains from one specimen sequenced in a study of blood T cell repertoires in COVID-19. TCRdb's copy holds only in-frame clones and misses some; the assay was immunoSEQ multiplex PCR. The sample has 95,000 to 110,000 clones; roughly 82% are singletons. Material: peripheral blood. These receptors all come from a human donor in a cohort sampled during active COVID-19.

In its sample, this clone was seen once. This rearrangement joins TRBV18 to TRBJ1-2, with TRBD1 matching 8 bases. Germline assignment: CDR1 KGHSH and CDR2 LQKENI. This CDR3 spans 15 amino acids. Trimming removed 4 bases from V and 2 bases from J; junction bases left unmatched: 6. CDR3 amino acids: CASSLWTGMNYGYTF. The CDR3 bases are TGTGCCAGCTCACTTTGGACAGGGATGAACTATGGCTACACCTTC.

The chain uses TRBV10-1 and TRBJ2-3; TRBD1 aligns across 11 bases. The J segment lost 6 bases and the V segment lost 8 bases, leaving 10 bases of the junction unmatched. Per germline, CDR1 WNHNN and CDR2 SYGVQD (reference sequence). This CDR3 has 15 amino acids. This CDR3 reads CASSSGTGGPDTQYF. CDR3 DNA sequence: TGCGCCAGCTCCTCCGGGACAGGGGGGCCGGATACGCAGTATTTT.

The chain carries TRBV3-1 (or the pseudogene TRBV3-2) and TRBJ1-1, with 9 bases matching TRBD1. The CDR3 covers 13 residues. Germline-derived CDR1 and CDR2 are LGHDT and YNNKEL (reference sequence). With 1 base clipped from V and 11 bases from J, the junction kept 5 bases outside the gene matches. The CDR3 region is CASSQGTGGAAFF. The CDR3 nucleotides read TGTGCCAGCAGCCAAGGAACAGGGGGCGCGGCTTTCTTT.

V gene TRBV6-5 combines with J gene TRBJ1-1; TRBD1 agrees at 7 bases. Germline CDR1 reads MNHEY; CDR2 reads SVGAGI. J was trimmed by 0 bases and V by 6 bases; bases with no gene match: 4. This CDR3 is 14 amino acids long. CDR3 protein: CASRRGQLNTEAFF. CDR3 DNA: TGTGCCAGCAGGAGGGGACAGTTGAACACTGAAGCTTTCTTT.

The chain recombines TRBV6-6 with TRBJ1-6, with D tentatively TRBD1 (5 bases). V lost 4 bases and J 4 bases, leaving 11 bases between the germline ends. Germline assignment: CDR1 MNHNY and CDR2 SVGAGI (reference sequence). The CDR3 loop spans 15 amino acids. The CDR3 sequence is CASSSGTVYNSPLHF. DNA of the CDR3: TGTGCCAGCAGTTCGGGGACTGTTTATAATTCACCCCTCCACTTT.

The chain carries TRBV25-1 and TRBJ2-2; the D gene is possibly TRBD2 (7 bases). Germline values: CDR1 MGHDK, CDR2 SYGVNS. V shed 1 base and J shed 2 bases, with 17 bases lying between them. This CDR3 has 18 amino acids. The CDR3 DNA reads as TGTGCCAGCAGTGAATCCTTGGGGGGGACACTTAACACCGGGGAGCTGTTTTTT. Translation: CASSESLGGTLNTGELFF.